The 29 T cell receptor beta chains below come from one sample, sequenced in a study of glioma-infiltrating T cells after dendritic cell vaccination. Libraries were prepared by immunoSEQ multiplex PCR; TCRdb keeps only in-frame clonotypes and omits some of them. Among under 40,000 clones listed, 90% to 95% were seen once. The sequencing here drew on blood, taken before dendritic cell vaccination. Source of these receptors: a human donor with glioblastoma.

This clone was counted only a few times. The CDR3 reads CASKLSSEVAEAFF. CDR3 DNA sequence: TGTGCCAGCAAACTATCCTCGGAGGTGGCTGAAGCTTTCTTT. The rearrangement joins TRBV6-6 to TRBJ1-1; no firm D call. The CDR3 sequence is 14 residues long. Germline values: CDR1 MNHNY, CDR2 SVGAGI (reference sequence). Deletions cut 7 bases from V and 6 bases from J, with 18 bases between.

The genes are TRBV11-2 and TRBJ1-2, with a possible D match to TRBD1 (6 bases). Trimming stripped 3 bases from V and 4 bases from J, with 15 bases between. Germline V CDR1 and CDR2: SGHAT, FQNNGV. The length of the CDR3 is 15 residues. CDR3 residues: CASSFGAGGFYGYTF. The CDR3 coding sequence is TGTGCCAGCAGCTTTGGGGCTGGGGGCTTCTATGGCTACACCTTC.

V usage is TRBV5-4 and J usage is TRBJ2-1; 10 bases are a match to TRBD2. The trim removed 2 bases at V and 14 bases at J, leaving 1 base unmatched. Germline V gene lookup returns CDR1 SGHNT and CDR2 YYREEE (reference sequence). The CDR3 contains 11 residues. CDR3 sequence: CASSFGTSEFF. The CDR3 region has the DNA TGTGCCAGCAGCTTTGGGACTAGCGAGTTCTTC.

The rearrangement joins TRBV18 to TRBJ2-7; 7 nucleotides align to TRBD1. This CDR3 is built from 14 residues. CDR1 and CDR2 (germline): KGHSH, LQKENI. V was clipped by 2 bases and J by 6 bases; unmatched bases: 7. In DNA, the CDR3 is TGTGCCAGCTCACCAGGCACAGGGGCGCCCGAGCAGTACTTC. Amino acids: CASSPGTGAPEQYF.

The chain couples TRBV5-4 to TRBJ2-6, with no clear D. V was trimmed by 4 bases and J by 0 bases, leaving 5 bases between them. The germline CDR1 and CDR2 sequences are SGHNT and YYREEE (reference sequence). The CDR3 is made up of 14 amino acids. The CDR3 here is CASSLRSGANVLTF. CDR3 sequence (DNA): TGTGCCAGCAGCCTCCGCTCTGGGGCCAACGTCCTGACTTTC.

The chain employs TRBV19 and TRBJ2-7; unclear D gene. V was shortened by 1 base and J by 0 bases, with 19 bases between the two germline ends. The CDR3 is 18 residues long. Germline V lookup: CDR1 LNHDA, CDR2 SQIVND (reference sequence). The CDR3: CASSIAGSWSRSSYEQYF. CDR3 nucleotide sequence: TGTGCCAGTAGTATAGCAGGTTCGTGGTCCCGTAGCTCCTACGAGCAGTACTTC.

The gene calls are TRBV10-1 and TRBJ2-1, with D possibly matching TRBD2 (5 bases). Germline-derived CDR1 and CDR2 are WNHNN and SYGVQD (reference sequence). Trimming left V 5 bases short and J 4 bases short, with 12 bases between. This CDR3 is built from 14 residues. The CDR3 loop reads CASSPTTGYNEQFF. The CDR3 nucleotides read TGCGCCAGCAGTCCAACCACGGGGTACAATGAGCAGTTCTTC.

V is TRBV4-1 and J is TRBJ2-7; possible D gene TRBD1, 6 bases. The CDR3 consists of 15 residues. Trimming took 1 base from V and 2 from J, leaving 12 bases between them. Looked up from germline, CDR1 is MGHRA and CDR2 is YSYEKL. This chain's CDR3 is CASSQGGHFPYEQYF. In DNA form, the CDR3 reads TGCGCCAGCAGCCAAGGGGGACATTTCCCCTACGAGCAGTACTTC.

The V gene is TRBV5-1, the J gene TRBJ1-1; 9 bases are a match to TRBD1. Germline V gene lookup returns CDR1 SGHRS and CDR2 YFSETQ. The ends lost 3 bases at V and 4 bases at J; junction bases unmatched: 10. The CDR3 is made up of 16 amino acids. The CDR3 loop reads CASSSGLRQGGTEAFF. CDR3 nucleotides: TGCGCCAGCAGCTCGGGGCTCAGACAGGGGGGCACTGAAGCTTTCTTT.

The chain employs TRBV6-1 and TRBJ1-1, with D perhaps matching TRBD1 (5 bases). V was pared by 3 bases and J by 8 bases, with 16 bases between. The CDR3 totals 14 residues. Looked up from germline, CDR1 is MNHNS and CDR2 is SASEGT. Here the CDR3 reads CASSDSKGRGEAFF. The CDR3 DNA is TGTGCCAGCAGTGATTCCAAGGGTAGGGGAGAAGCTTTCTTT.

The chain links TRBV7-9 to TRBJ2-7; TRBD1 matches at 7 bases. The CDR3 runs 14 residues. J lost 4 bases, V lost 1 base, and 4 bases had no gene match. CDR1 and CDR2 (germline): SEHNR, FQNEAQ (reference sequence). CDR3 in amino acids: CASSLEPDRYEQYF. CDR3 nucleotides: TGTGCCAGCAGCTTAGAACCGGACAGGTACGAGCAGTACTTC. Complete variable domain (other parts from reference TRBV7-9 and TRBJ2-7): DTGVSQNPRHKITKRGQNVTFRCDPISEHNRLYWYRQTLGQGPEFLTYFQNEAQLEKSRLLSDRFSAERPKGSFSTLEIQRTEQGDSAMYLCASSLEPDRYEQYFGPGTRLTVT.

The chain is built from TRBV14 and TRBJ2-1; 11 positions agree with TRBD1. The CDR3 is made up of 15 amino acids. J gave up 8 bases and V 0 bases, and 3 bases lay outside the gene matches. Germline CDR1 SGHDN, CDR2 FVKESK. This chain's CDR3 is CASSQDWTGGDEQFF. CDR3 nucleotide sequence: TGTGCCAGCAGCCAAGATTGGACAGGGGGCGATGAGCAGTTCTTC.

The gene calls are TRBV29-1 and TRBJ2-1, with a weak D call TRBD1 (6 bases). V was cut by 7 bases and J by 0 bases, with 10 bases left in between. The CDR3 runs 13 residues. CDR1 and CDR2 from the germline V gene are SQVTM and ANQGSEA. The CDR3 protein is CSAQGSSYNEQFF. CDR3 sequence (DNA): TGCAGCGCCCAGGGGAGCTCCTACAATGAGCAGTTCTTC.

This sequence joins TRBV9 and TRBJ2-7; 9 bases fit TRBD2. This CDR3 spans 15 amino acids. Germline loops: CDR1 SGDLS, CDR2 YYNGEE. The junction had 9 bases not matched to a gene; V was cut back by 3 bases and J by 5 bases. CDR3: CASSAGAGGYDEQYF. CDR3 bases: TGTGCCAGCAGCGCCGGGGCGGGGGGGTACGACGAGCAGTACTTC.

The rearrangement joins TRBV7-2 to TRBJ1-2, with D perhaps matching TRBD1 (6 bases). Trimming shortened V by 2 bases and J by 7 bases, and 17 bases separated the two germline ends. The CDR3 extends over 15 amino acids. The germline CDR1 and CDR2 sequences are SGHTA and FQGNSA. The CDR3: CASSLYPGRGAGYTF. The CDR3 DNA sequence: TGTGCCAGCAGCTTATACCCGGGCAGGGGTGCTGGCTACACCTTC.

The chain has TRBV19 and TRBJ1-1; a weak D match, TRBD1 (5 bases). The V gene lost 6 bases and the J gene lost 1 base, with 12 bases spanning the gap. CDR3 length: 14 amino acids. Germline CDR1 is LNHDA and CDR2 is SQIVND (reference sequence). The CDR3 coding sequence is TGTGCCAGTAGGGCCGGGGGGTCGAACACTGAAGCTTTCTTT. Encoded protein: CASRAGGSNTEAFF.

The V call is TRBV4-1, the J call TRBJ1-1; TRBD1 is a possible D gene (5 bases). Trimming took 0 bases from V and 6 from J, leaving 26 bases between them. This CDR3 region has 19 residues. CDR1 and CDR2 from the germline V gene are MGHRA and YSYEKL. The CDR3 DNA is TGCGCCAGCAGCCAAGATATTACTGCGGTGCAGGGTGGGTTCGCTGAAGCTTTCTTT. It encodes CASSQDITAVQGGFAEAFF.

J is TRBJ1-2 and V is TRBV6-1; tentative D call: TRBD1 (5 bases). V lost 4 bases and J lost 5, with 20 bases in between. CDR1 and CDR2 from the germline V gene are MNHNS and SASEGT. CDR3 length equals 16 residues. The DNA for the CDR3 is TGTGCCAGCAGTGCCTGGGAGGGGCCGAAAGCTTATGGCTACACCTTC. As protein: CASSAWEGPKAYGYTF.

This sequence joins TRBV2 and TRBJ1-5; D might be TRBD1 (5 bases). This CDR3 contains 15 residues. V was shortened by 6 bases and J by 6 bases, with 18 bases between the two germline ends. Germline V CDR1 and CDR2: SNHLY, FYNNEI. The CDR3 is CASRRDPGGGQPQHF. The DNA for the CDR3 is TGTGCCAGCAGGAGGGACCCTGGGGGAGGTCAGCCCCAGCATTTT.

This clone occurred once. This chain uses TRBV6-5 with TRBJ1-3; D might be TRBD1 (5 bases). V lost 8 bases and J 4 bases, leaving 15 bases between the germline ends. Germline CDR1 reads MNHEY; CDR2 reads SVGAGI. The CDR3 totals 14 residues. CDR3 nucleotide sequence: TGTGCCAGCGGACCGCAGGGTACCGGAAACACCATATATTTT. Residues: CASGPQGTGNTIYF.

This sequence joins TRBV7-6 and TRBJ1-1, with D unclear. V dropped 11 bases and J dropped 2 bases, with 15 bases sitting between them. This CDR3 is 13 amino acids long. The germline gives CDR1 SGHVS, CDR2 FNYEAQ. The CDR3 region is CAAAAGTNTEAFF. The CDR3 coding sequence is TGTGCCGCCGCCGCAGGTACAAACACTGAAGCTTTCTTT.

DNA of the CDR3: TGTGCCAGCAGCCAAGACATGTTCCCCGGGGAGCTGTTTTTT. This codes for CASSQDMFPGELFF. The chain is built from TRBV14 and TRBJ2-2; no clear D gene. This CDR3 contains 14 residues. V shed 0 bases and J shed 6 bases, with 8 bases lying between them. Per germline, CDR1 SGHDN and CDR2 FVKESK.

This rearrangement joins TRBV19 to TRBJ2-6, with 8 nucleotides matching TRBD1. The CDR3 is made up of 17 amino acids. Germline lookup yields CDR1 LNHDA and CDR2 SQIVND (reference sequence). Losses at the gene ends were 5 bases for V and 0 bases for J; bases not matched to a gene: 6. CDR3 amino acids: CASSPGTGSSGANVLTF. In DNA form, the CDR3 reads TGTGCCAGTAGTCCCGGGACAGGAAGCTCTGGGGCCAACGTCCTGACTTTC.

This clone was picked up a small number of times. The V gene is TRBV30, the J gene TRBJ2-5; the D is unclear. Per the germline V gene, CDR1 is GTSNPN and CDR2 is SVGIG (reference sequence). Trimming took off 1 base at V and 5 bases at J, with 17 bases between the two ends. The CDR3 runs to 15 residues. In DNA, the CDR3 is TGTGCCTGGAGTGCTGAGTCCTTGACTCGGGAGACCCAGTACTTC. The encoded protein is CAWSAESLTRETQYF.

This chain connects TRBV21-1 to TRBJ2-7; the table calls TRBD2, which could not be checked here. TRBV21-1 is a known pseudogene. The CDR3 runs 16 residues. CDR3 sequence reads: CANLSVSGADAYEQYF. The CDR3 DNA follows: TGTGCCAACCTAAGCGTGAGCGGGGCCGACGCCTACGAGCAGTACTTC.

The V gene is TRBV27, the J gene TRBJ2-1, with unresolved D. Trimming stripped 3 bases from V and 4 bases from J, with 25 bases between. Germline CDR1 is MNHEY and CDR2 is SMNVEV (reference sequence). The CDR3 has 19 residues. For the CDR3, the DNA is TGTGCCAGCAGTTTCGAGCAGGAACGTCGATCTGCTGAGTACAATGAGCAGTTCTTC. Its protein product is CASSFEQERRSAEYNEQFF.

The CDR3 DNA follows: TGTGCCAGCAGTCTGCGACAGACCTACGAGCAGTACTTC. It is translated as CASSLRQTYEQYF. The chain is built from TRBV27 and TRBJ2-7; D possibly corresponds to TRBD1 (5 bases). CDR1 and CDR2 from the germline V gene are MNHEY and SMNVEV (reference sequence). The CDR3 loop spans 13 amino acids. Between the trimmed V and J ends, which lost 5 bases and 2 bases, there was a span of 10 bases.

The gene calls are TRBV7-6 and TRBJ1-4; TRBD1 matches at 8 bases. The germline gives CDR1 SGHVS, CDR2 FNYEAQ. V shed 5 bases and J 6 bases; nucleotides not matched to a gene: 5. The CDR3 is made up of 14 amino acids. The CDR3 here is CASSPDRVDEKLFF. In nucleotides, the CDR3 is TGTGCCAGCAGCCCGGACAGGGTGGATGAAAAACTGTTTTTT.

The chain has TRBV12-5 and TRBJ1-2; 7 bases are a match to TRBD1. The CDR3 covers 17 residues. Germline V gene sequence: CDR1 LGHNT, CDR2 FRNRAP. The junction had 17 bases not matched to a gene; V was cut back by 6 bases and J by 4 bases. The CDR3 DNA is TGTGCTAGTGGAACTCAACAGGGGACCCTCCTATCCTATGGCTACACCTTC. Protein sequence: CASGTQQGTLLSYGYTF.